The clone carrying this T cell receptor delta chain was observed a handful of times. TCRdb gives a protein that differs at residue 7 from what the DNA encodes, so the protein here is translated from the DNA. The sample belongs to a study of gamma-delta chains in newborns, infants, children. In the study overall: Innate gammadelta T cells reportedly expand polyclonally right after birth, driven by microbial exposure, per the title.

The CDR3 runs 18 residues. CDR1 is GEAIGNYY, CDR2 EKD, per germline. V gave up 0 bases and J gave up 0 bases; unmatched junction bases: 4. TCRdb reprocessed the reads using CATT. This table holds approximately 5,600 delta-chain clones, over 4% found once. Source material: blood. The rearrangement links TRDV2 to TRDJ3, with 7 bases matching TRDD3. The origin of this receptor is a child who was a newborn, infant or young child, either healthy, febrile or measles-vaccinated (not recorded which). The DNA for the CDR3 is TGTGCCTGTGACACCCCTAGGGGATACTCCTGGGACACCCGACAGATGTTTTTC. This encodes CACDTPRGYSWDTRQMFF.